The next 8 T cell receptor beta chains were all read from a single sample in a study of shared clonotypes between healthy human individuals. The protocol was immunoSEQ multiplex PCR, while the TCRdb copy is restricted to in-frame clones and leaves out a portion. The sample includes about 2.4 million clones, roughly 93% of them seen just once. Specimen: naive CD4+ T cells from PBMCs. Documented subset: CD45RA+ positively selected. The receptor source for this set is a man younger than 35 in good health. Some clones in this sample may be carry-over from other donors' samples.

The rearrangement joins TRBV28 to TRBJ2-3; D not certain. Germline CDR1 and CDR2: MDHEN and SYDVKM. The CDR3 is made up of 12 amino acids. Between the trimmed V and J ends, which lost 6 bases and 4 bases, there was a span of 8 bases. The CDR3 region has the DNA TGTGCCAGCAGCCCCGATTCAGATACGCAGTATTTT. It yields the protein CASSPDSDTQYF.

This chain joins TRBV11-2 and TRBJ2-4, with 9 bases identical to TRBD1. The CDR3 is 16 residues long. With 4 bases clipped from V and 3 bases from J, the junction kept 7 bases outside the gene matches. The V gene's germline CDR1 is SGHAT and CDR2 FQNNGV. The CDR3 nucleotides read TGTGCCAGCAGCTACCCGGGACAGGGCGGCAAAAACATTCAGTACTTC. Residues: CASSYPGQGGKNIQYF.

The rearrangement links TRBV4-3 to TRBJ1-3; D ambiguous. The CDR3 extends over 13 amino acids. V lost 0 bases to trimming and J lost 4 bases, with 4 bases between them. Germline values: CDR1 LGHNA, CDR2 YSLEER. The CDR3 DNA reads as TGCGCCAGCAGCCAAGATTTCGGAAACACCATATATTTT. Protein: CASSQDFGNTIYF.

The chain's CDR3 is CATGTLGADQPQHF. The CDR3 DNA follows: TGTGCCACCGGTACCCTCGGGGCCGATCAGCCCCAGCATTTT. The genes are TRBV15 and TRBJ1-5, with TRBD1 as a possible D gene (5 bases). This CDR3 is built from 14 residues. Trimming shortened V by 8 bases and J by 5 bases, and 16 bases separated the two germline ends. In germline, CDR1 is LNHNV, CDR2 YYDKDF (reference sequence).

V is TRBV6-5 and J is TRBJ2-5; D is unclear. The closer fit of TRBJ2-7 to the DNA end suggests the J call may be wrong. Germline V gene data show CDR1 as MNHEY and CDR2 as SVGAGI. The CDR3 has 13 amino acids. This CDR3 is CASSYGDTYEQYF. In DNA form, the CDR3 reads TGTGCCAGCAGTTACGGTGACACCTACGAGCAGTACTTC.

The chain recombines TRBV21-1 with TRBJ2-5; the DNA was not compared with TRBD1, the D call given in the table. TRBV21-1 is designated a pseudogene. CDR3 size: 14 residues. Here the CDR3 DNA reads TGTGCCAGCAGCAAGTCCCAGAACCCGGAGACCCAGTACTTC. This translates into CASSKSQNPETQYF.

The chain has TRBV5-1 and TRBJ2-7; 12 nucleotides agree with TRBD2. The CDR3 covers 15 residues. Germline CDR1 and CDR2: SGHRS and YFSETQ. Trimming removed 3 bases from V and 1 base from J; junction bases left unmatched: 2. CDR3 DNA: TGCGCCAGCAGCTGGACTAGCGGGGAATCCTACGAGCAGTACTTC. It encodes CASSWTSGESYEQYF.

This clone was detected once. This rearrangement joins TRBV28 to TRBJ2-1; tentatively, D is TRBD2 (6 bases). V lost 6 bases to trimming and J lost 4 bases, with 16 bases between them. This CDR3 is built from 15 residues. CDR1 MDHEN and CDR2 SYDVKM come from the germline V gene. Here the CDR3 reads CASRFPSGTYNEQFF. CDR3 coding DNA: TGTGCCAGCAGGTTCCCCTCCGGGACTTACAATGAGCAGTTCTTC.